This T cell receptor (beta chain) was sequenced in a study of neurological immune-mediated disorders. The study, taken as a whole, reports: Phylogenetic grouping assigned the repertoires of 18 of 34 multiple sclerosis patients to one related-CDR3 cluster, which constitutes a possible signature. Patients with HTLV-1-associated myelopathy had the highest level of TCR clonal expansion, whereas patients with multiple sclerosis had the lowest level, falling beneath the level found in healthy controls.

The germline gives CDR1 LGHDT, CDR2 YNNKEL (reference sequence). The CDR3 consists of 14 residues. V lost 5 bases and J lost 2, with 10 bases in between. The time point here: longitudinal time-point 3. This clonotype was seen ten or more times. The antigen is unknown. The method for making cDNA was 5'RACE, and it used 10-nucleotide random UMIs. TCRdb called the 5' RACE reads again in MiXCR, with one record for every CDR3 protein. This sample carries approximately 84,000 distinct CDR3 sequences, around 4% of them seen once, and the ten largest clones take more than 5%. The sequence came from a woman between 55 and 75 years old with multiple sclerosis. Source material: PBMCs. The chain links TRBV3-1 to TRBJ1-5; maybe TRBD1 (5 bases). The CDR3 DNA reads TGTGCCAGCAGCAGGGACGTAGGCAATCAGCCCCAGCATTTT. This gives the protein CASSRDVGNQPQHF.